The clone carrying this T cell receptor (beta chain) was seen repeatedly, ten times or more. Its antigen is unknown. The CDR3 extends over 16 amino acids. CDR1 and CDR2 (germline): DFQATT, SNEGSKA (reference sequence). V lost 5 bases, J lost 2 bases, and 21 bases lay in between. The record originates from a study of T cells after yellow fever vaccination. TCRdb processed the 5' RACE reads anew with MiXCR; each CDR3 protein has one entry. The table has fewer than 450,000 distinct CDR3 sequences, approximately 10% seen once. Findings of the study overall: Bulk-population clonotypes that are abundant could appear as contaminants in FACS-sorted repertoires.

The TCR originated in a man between 18 and 29 years old who received the YFV17D yellow fever vaccine. The sample in question was PBMCs, obtained on the day of the first yellow fever vaccination. This rearrangement joins TRBV20-1 to TRBJ2-5; unclear D gene. In DNA, the CDR3 is TGCAGTGCTCCCAACCCCCAGGAATTTCTTCAAGAGACCCAGTACTTC. This sequence encodes CSAPNPQEFLQETQYF.